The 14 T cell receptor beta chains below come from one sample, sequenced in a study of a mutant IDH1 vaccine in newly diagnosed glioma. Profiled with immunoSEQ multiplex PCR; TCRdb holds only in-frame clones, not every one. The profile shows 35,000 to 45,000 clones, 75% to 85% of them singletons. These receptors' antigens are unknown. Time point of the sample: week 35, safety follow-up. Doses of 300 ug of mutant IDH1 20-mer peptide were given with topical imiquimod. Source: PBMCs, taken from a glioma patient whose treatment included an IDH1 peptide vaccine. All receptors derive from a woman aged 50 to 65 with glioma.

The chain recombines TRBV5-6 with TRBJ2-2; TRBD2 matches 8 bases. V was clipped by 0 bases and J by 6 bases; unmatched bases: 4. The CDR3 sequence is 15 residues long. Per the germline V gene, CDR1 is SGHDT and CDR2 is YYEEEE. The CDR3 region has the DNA TGTGCCAGCAGCTTGGGTGGGACTAGACCCGGGGAGCTGTTTTTT. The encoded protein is CASSLGGTRPGELFF.

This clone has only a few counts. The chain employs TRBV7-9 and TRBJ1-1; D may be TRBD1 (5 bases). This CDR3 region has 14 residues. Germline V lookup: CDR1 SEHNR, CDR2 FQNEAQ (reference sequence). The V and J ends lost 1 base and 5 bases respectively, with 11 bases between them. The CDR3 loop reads CASSLEGWGTEAFF. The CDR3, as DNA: TGTGCCAGCAGCTTAGAGGGCTGGGGGACTGAAGCTTTCTTT.

CDR3 loop: CASSGTGSPGYEQYF. The CDR3 DNA sequence: TGTGCCAGCAGCGGAACAGGGTCCCCGGGCTACGAGCAGTACTTC. The rearrangement joins TRBV6-1 to TRBJ2-7; tentative D call: TRBD1 (6 bases). Germline CDR1 is MNHNS and CDR2 is SASEGT. With 6 bases removed from V and 3 bases from J, the gap between germline ends came to 18 bases. The CDR3 runs 15 residues.

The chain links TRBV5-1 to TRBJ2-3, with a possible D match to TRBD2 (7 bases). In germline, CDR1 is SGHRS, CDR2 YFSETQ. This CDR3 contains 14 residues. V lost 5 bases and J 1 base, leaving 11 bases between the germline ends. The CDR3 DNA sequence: TGCGCCAGCAGAGGGGGGGAAGGCACAGATACGCAGTATTTT. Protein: CASRGGEGTDTQYF.

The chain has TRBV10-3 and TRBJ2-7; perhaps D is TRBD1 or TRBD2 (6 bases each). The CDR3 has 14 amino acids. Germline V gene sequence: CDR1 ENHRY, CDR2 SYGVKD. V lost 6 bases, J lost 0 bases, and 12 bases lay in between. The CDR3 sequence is CAISGGRASYEQYF. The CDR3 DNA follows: TGTGCCATCAGCGGGGGCAGGGCCTCCTACGAGCAGTACTTC.

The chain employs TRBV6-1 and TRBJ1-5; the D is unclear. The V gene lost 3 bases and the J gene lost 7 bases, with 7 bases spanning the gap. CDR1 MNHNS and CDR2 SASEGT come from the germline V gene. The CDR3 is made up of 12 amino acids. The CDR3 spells CASSDLSQPQHF. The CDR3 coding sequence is TGTGCCAGCAGTGATTTAAGCCAGCCCCAGCATTTT.

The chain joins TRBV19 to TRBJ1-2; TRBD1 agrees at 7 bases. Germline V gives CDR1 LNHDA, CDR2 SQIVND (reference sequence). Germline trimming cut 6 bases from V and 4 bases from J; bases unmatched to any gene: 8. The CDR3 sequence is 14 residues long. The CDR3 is CASRGDRNPYGYTF. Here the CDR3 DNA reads TGTGCCAGTAGGGGGGACAGAAATCCCTATGGCTACACCTTC.

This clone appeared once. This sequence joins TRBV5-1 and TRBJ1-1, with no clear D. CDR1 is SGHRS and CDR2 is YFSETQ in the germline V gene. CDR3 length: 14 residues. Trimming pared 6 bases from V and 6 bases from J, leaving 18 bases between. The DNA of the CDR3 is TGCGCCAGCACCCGTTCCGGCCGAGATCCTGAAGCTTTCTTT. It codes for CASTRSGRDPEAFF.

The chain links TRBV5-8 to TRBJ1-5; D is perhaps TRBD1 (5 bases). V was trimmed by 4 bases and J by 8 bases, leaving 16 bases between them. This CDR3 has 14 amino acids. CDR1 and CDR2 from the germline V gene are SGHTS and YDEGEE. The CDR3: CASSRRGLPKPQHF. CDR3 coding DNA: TGTGCCAGCAGCAGAAGGGGACTGCCTAAGCCCCAGCATTTT.

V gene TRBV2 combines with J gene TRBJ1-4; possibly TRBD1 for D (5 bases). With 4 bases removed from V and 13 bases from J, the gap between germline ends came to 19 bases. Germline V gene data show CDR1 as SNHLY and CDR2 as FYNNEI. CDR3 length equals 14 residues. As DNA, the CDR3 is TGTGCCAGCAGTGTGGCGGCAGGGCTGGGGGGACTGTTTTTT. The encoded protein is CASSVAAGLGGLFF.

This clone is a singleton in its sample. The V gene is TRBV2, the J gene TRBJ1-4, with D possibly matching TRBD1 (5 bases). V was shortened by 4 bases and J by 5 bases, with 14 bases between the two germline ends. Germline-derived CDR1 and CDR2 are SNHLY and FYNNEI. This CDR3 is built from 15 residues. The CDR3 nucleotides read TGTGCCAGCAGTGGTTCGGGACTTGAAAATGAAAAACTGTTTTTT. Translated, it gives CASSGSGLENEKLFF.

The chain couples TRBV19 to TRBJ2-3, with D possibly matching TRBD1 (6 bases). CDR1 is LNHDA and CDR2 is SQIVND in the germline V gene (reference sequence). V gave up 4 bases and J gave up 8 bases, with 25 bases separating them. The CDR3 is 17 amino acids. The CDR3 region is CASSSVIEDSTRGTQYF. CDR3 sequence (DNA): TGTGCCAGTAGTAGCGTAATTGAGGACAGTACTCGGGGTACGCAGTATTTT.

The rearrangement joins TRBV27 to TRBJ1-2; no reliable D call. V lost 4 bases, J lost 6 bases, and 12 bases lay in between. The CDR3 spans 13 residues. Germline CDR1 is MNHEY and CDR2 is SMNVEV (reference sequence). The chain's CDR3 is CASSSLGLDGYTF. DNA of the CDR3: TGTGCCAGCAGTTCACTAGGGTTAGATGGCTACACCTTC.

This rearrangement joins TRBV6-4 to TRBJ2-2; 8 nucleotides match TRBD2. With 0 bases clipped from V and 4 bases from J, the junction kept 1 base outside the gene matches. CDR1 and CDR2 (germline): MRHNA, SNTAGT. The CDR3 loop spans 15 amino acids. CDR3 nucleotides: TGTGCCAGCAGTGACTCGAGCGGGGGCACCGGGGAGCTGTTTTTT. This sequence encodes CASSDSSGGTGELFF.